One and the same sample provided the 8 T cell receptor beta chains below, sequenced in a study of PD-1 blockade in mismatch repair-deficient tumors. Sequencing used immunoSEQ multiplex PCR; TCRdb keeps in-frame clones, though not all of them. The sample contains roughly 84,000 clones, approximately 84% of which appear only once. The sample here was peripheral blood, taken 12 weeks after starting pembrolizumab. The receptors stem from an adult with mismatch repair-deficient cancer.

This clone has ten or more counts. J is TRBJ1-1 and V is TRBV5-1; D is possibly TRBD1 (6 bases). Trimming shortened V by 0 bases and J by 1 base, and 10 bases separated the two germline ends. The CDR3 runs 15 residues. Germline V gene lookup returns CDR1 SGHRS and CDR2 YFSETQ. The CDR3: CASSLVGASNTEAFF. CDR3 DNA: TGCGCCAGCAGCTTGGTGGGGGCATCGAACACTGAAGCTTTCTTT.

The chain has TRBV7-9 and TRBJ2-5; 7 bases fit TRBD1. Germline CDR1 and CDR2: SEHNR and FQNEAQ (reference sequence). With V trimmed by 5 bases and J by 3 bases, 12 bases remained unmatched. The CDR3 sequence is 16 residues long. The CDR3 spells CASSTPKTGKEETQYF. The CDR3 DNA reads TGTGCCAGCAGCACCCCCAAGACAGGGAAAGAAGAGACCCAGTACTTC.

This sequence joins TRBV10-3 and TRBJ2-7, with 8 bases matching TRBD2. CDR3 length equals 14 residues. V was clipped by 10 bases and J by 0 bases; unmatched bases: 8. CDR1 and CDR2 from the germline V gene are ENHRY and SYGVKD. CDR3 DNA: TGTGCCACCAGGAGTAGCGGGGCCTCCTACGAGCAGTACTTC. It encodes CATRSSGASYEQYF.

The chain recombines TRBV7-9 with TRBJ2-3; 10 nucleotides match TRBD1. Unmatched junction bases numbered 4, after V lost 5 bases and J lost 8 bases. From germline, CDR1 is SEHNR and CDR2 FQNEAQ (reference sequence). The CDR3 is made up of 13 amino acids. The DNA for the CDR3 is TGTGCCAGCAGCCCGAGGGACAGGGGTACGCAGTATTTT. This translates into CASSPRDRGTQYF.

The count of this clone is one. J is TRBJ1-5 and V is TRBV15; possibly TRBD1 for D (5 bases). CDR3 size: 15 residues. Germline V CDR1 and CDR2: LNHNV, YYDKDF (reference sequence). V lost 0 bases and J lost 6, with 12 bases in between. The CDR3 here is CATSREAGQGQPQHF. The CDR3 bases are TGTGCCACCAGCAGAGAGGCGGGGCAGGGTCAGCCCCAGCATTTT.

The chain employs TRBV7-6 and TRBJ2-3, with 10 bases that match TRBD2. J was trimmed by 1 base and V by 3 bases; bases with no gene match: 4. This CDR3 contains 16 residues. The V gene's germline CDR1 is SGHVS and CDR2 FNYEAQ. CDR3 amino acids: CASSFGGTSGTDTQYF. The CDR3, as DNA: TGTGCCAGCAGCTTCGGGGGGACTAGCGGCACAGATACGCAGTATTTT.

The V gene is TRBV19, the J gene TRBJ1-5, with 12 bases fitting TRBD1. Germline CDR1 reads LNHDA; CDR2 reads SQIVND (reference sequence). After removal of 4 bases from V and 0 bases from J, the junction contained 1 base not matched to a gene. CDR3 length equals 16 residues. The CDR3: CASSRGQGASNQPQHF. The CDR3, as DNA: TGTGCCAGTAGTAGGGGACAGGGGGCTAGCAATCAGCCCCAGCATTTT.

The chain recombines TRBV19 with TRBJ2-2; TRBD1 matches at 7 bases. Germline CDR1 is LNHDA and CDR2 is SQIVND (reference sequence). J lost 3 bases, V lost 7 bases, and 8 bases had no gene match. The CDR3 is 15 residues long. The CDR3 loop reads CASKTGSPDTGELFF. CDR3 nucleotides: TGTGCCAGTAAGACAGGGTCCCCCGACACCGGGGAGCTGTTTTTT.